The clone carrying this TCR beta chain was seen many times. Its target is unknown. The size of this beta chain means little, since it is a stray read in a library made for alpha chains. Time point indicated: sample taken at primary tumor resection. The donors comprised 60 to 80 untreated early-stage non-small cell lung cancer patients. Without sorting, whole RNA was sequenced from tumor, nontumor lung or frozen PBMC. This sample is drawn from a study of spatial heterogeneity in lung cancer. Turning to the study itself: There were, on average, more than eight raw-read appearances for each unique TCR and UMI combination.

Study results and caveats: Coverage of tumor T cells was estimated at around 7% for alpha chains and 13% for beta chains. Expanded intratumoral alpha and beta TCR counts tracked tumor mutation counts.

Trimming removed 6 bases at V and 6 bases at J, with 15 bases between. The CDR3 covers 14 residues. Each CDR3 protein gets one entry after TCRdb re-called the 5' RACE reads with MiXCR. Of 13,000 to 15,000 distinct CDR3 sequences listed, around 4.7% are singletons. The chain employs TRBV12-3 or TRBV12-4 and TRBJ1-5, with D tentatively TRBD1 (6 bases). This specimen consisted of lung tumor tissue, obtained at surgery. The receptor was isolated from a female donor with early-stage non-small cell lung cancer. The CDR3 is CASSAQQGGQPQHF. The DNA of the CDR3 is TGTGCCAGCAGCGCCCAACAGGGAGGTCAGCCCCAGCATTTT.